These 9 T cell receptor beta chains share one sample of origin, sequenced in a study of cytomegalovirus exposure and HLA in healthy donors. The PCR employed 60 Vbeta primers together with 13 Jbeta primers. The data were produced by immunoSEQ multiplex PCR, yet TCRdb's version contains in-frame clones alone and is incomplete. The sample contains approximately 70,000 clones, approximately 70% of which appear only once. What was sequenced was PBMCs. The receptors shown here come from a male donor in good health and CMV-seropositive.

The chain links TRBV29-1 to TRBJ2-5; the D gene is possibly TRBD2 (5 bases). The CDR3 runs 12 residues. The germline gives CDR1 SQVTM, CDR2 ANQGSEA. V lost 3 bases, J lost 4 bases, and 9 bases lay in between. CDR3 sequence (DNA): TGCAGCGTTGAGGGGAGCGGAGAGACCCAGTACTTC. It translates to CSVEGSGETQYF.

This clone has more than one count but fewer than ten. The chain recombines TRBV19 with TRBJ1-5, with TRBD1 as a possible D gene (5 bases). The CDR3 has 14 amino acids. Germline CDR1 reads LNHDA; CDR2 reads SQIVND (reference sequence). The germline V and J ends were trimmed by 5 bases and 0 bases, with 8 bases remaining between them. The CDR3 region has the DNA TGTGCCAGTAGTCAGGGCTATAGCAATCAGCCCCAGCATTTT. Protein: CASSQGYSNQPQHF.

The chain recombines TRBV7-2 with TRBJ1-2, with 8 bases identical to TRBD1. The germline V gene has CDR1 SGHTA and CDR2 FQGNSA. There are 14 residues in the CDR3. V was pared by 4 bases and J by 4 bases, with 5 bases of the junction left unmatched. CDR3 amino acids: CASSSGQGGYGYTF. DNA for the CDR3: TGTGCCAGCAGCTCAGGACAGGGTGGCTATGGCTACACCTTC.

In its sample, this clone was seen a few times. This chain links TRBV5-6 with TRBJ2-1; 9 bases map to TRBD1. The V gene end was trimmed by 2 bases and the J gene end by 5 bases; junction bases not matched to a gene: 11. The CDR3 loop spans 17 amino acids. Germline V gene lookup returns CDR1 SGHDT and CDR2 YYEEEE. CDR3 residues: CASSLPGQGLYDNEQFF. The CDR3 region has the DNA TGTGCCAGCAGCTTACCGGGACAGGGACTCTACGACAATGAGCAGTTCTTC.

This clone was seen a few times. The genes are TRBV7-8 and TRBJ1-3, with TRBD1 as a possible D gene (6 bases). V was clipped by 5 bases and J by 0 bases, with 11 bases between them. Germline loops: CDR1 SGHVS, CDR2 FQNEAQ. The CDR3 sequence is 15 residues long. The CDR3 sequence is CASSPGHSSGNTIYF. The CDR3, as DNA: TGTGCCAGCAGCCCGGGACATAGCTCTGGAAACACCATATATTTT.

J is TRBJ1-5 and V is TRBV18, with D tentatively TRBD1 (6 bases). Germline assignment: CDR1 KGHSH and CDR2 LQKENI. V was shortened by 2 bases and J by 6 bases, with 8 bases between the two germline ends. The CDR3 spans 13 residues. The CDR3 nucleotides are TGTGCCAGCTCACCAGGGGGCCCTCAGCCCCAGCATTTT. It is translated as CASSPGGPQPQHF.

V and J are TRBV30 and TRBJ1-5, with 7 bases fitting TRBD1. J was trimmed by 6 bases and V by 5 bases; bases with no gene match: 19. The V gene's germline CDR1 is GTSNPN and CDR2 SVGIG (reference sequence). The CDR3 is made up of 17 amino acids. CDR3 coding DNA: TGTGCCTGGGCGCCGGGACAGTACCGCCAAAGGGGTCAGCCCCAGCATTTT. Amino acids: CAWAPGQYRQRGQPQHF.

This clone was detected only a few times. CDR3 DNA sequence: TGTGCCTACCAGCTCGGGATGCGGTCACCCCTCCACTTT. Its protein product is CAYQLGMRSPLHF. This chain links TRBV30 with TRBJ1-6, with D unclear. Germline loops: CDR1 GTSNPN, CDR2 SVGIG (reference sequence). CDR3 size: 13 residues. Deletions cut 7 bases from V and 10 bases from J, with 17 bases between.

V and J are TRBV7-6 and TRBJ2-5; no clear D gene. The CDR3 is 13 amino acids. Trimming removed 2 bases at V and 1 base at J, with 5 bases between. CDR1 and CDR2 from the germline V gene are SGHVS and FNYEAQ. CDR3 in DNA: TGTGCCAGCAGCTTACAGGTCCAAGAGACCCAGTACTTC. Amino acids: CASSLQVQETQYF. The variable domain in full, with the rest retrieved from reference TRBV7-6 and TRBJ2-5, is GAGVSQSPRYKVTKRGQDVALRCDPISGHVSLYWYRQALGQGPEFLTYFNYEAQQDKSGLPNDRFSAERPEGSISTLTIQRTEQRDSAMYRCASSLQVQETQYFGPGTRLLVL.